This T cell receptor (beta chain) was sequenced for a study of immune evolution from preneoplasia to lung adenocarcinoma. Study context: HLA loss of heterozygosity: under 7.5% AIS, about 14% MIA, about 32% ADC, none AAH. Findings and limits, study-wide: Highest clonality occurred in KRAS-mutant, not EGFR-mutant or double wild-type, nodules. Normal lung had the highest top T cell clone frequencies. Later-stage lesions appeared to have more T cells, more diversity, less clonality.

Only in-frame clones appear in the TCRdb table, and some are missing; sequencing was by immunoSEQ multiplex PCR. Here the sample spans roughly 15,000 clones, about 85% being singletons. About this clone: Antigen: not known.

Germline CDR1 SGHTA, CDR2 FQGNSA. J gave up 8 bases and V 1 base, and 1 base lay outside the gene matches. This CDR3 is built from 13 residues. The sample was FFPE lung adenocarcinoma in situ tissue. The rearrangement uses TRBV7-2 and TRBJ1-4; 7 bases agree with TRBD1. This clonotype was sampled from a donor at least 70 years old with lung adenocarcinoma. CDR3 nucleotide sequence: TGTGCCAGCAGCTTAGAGGGACAGGAAAAACTGTTTTTT. Protein: CASSLEGQEKLFF.